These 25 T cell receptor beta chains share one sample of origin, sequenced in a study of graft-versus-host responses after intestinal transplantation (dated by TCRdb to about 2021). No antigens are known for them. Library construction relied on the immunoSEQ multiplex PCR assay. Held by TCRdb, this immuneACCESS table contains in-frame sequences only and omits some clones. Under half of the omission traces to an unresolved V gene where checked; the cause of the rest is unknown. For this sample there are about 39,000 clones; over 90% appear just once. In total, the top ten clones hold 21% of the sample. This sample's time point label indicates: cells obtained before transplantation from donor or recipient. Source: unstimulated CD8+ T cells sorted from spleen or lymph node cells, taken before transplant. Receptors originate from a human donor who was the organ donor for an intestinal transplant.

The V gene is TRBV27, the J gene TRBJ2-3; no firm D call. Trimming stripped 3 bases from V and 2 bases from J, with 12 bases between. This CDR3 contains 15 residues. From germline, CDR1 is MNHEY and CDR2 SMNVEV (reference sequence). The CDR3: CASSFYLSHTDTQYF. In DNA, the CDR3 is TGTGCCAGCAGTTTTTACCTATCTCACACAGATACGCAGTATTTT.

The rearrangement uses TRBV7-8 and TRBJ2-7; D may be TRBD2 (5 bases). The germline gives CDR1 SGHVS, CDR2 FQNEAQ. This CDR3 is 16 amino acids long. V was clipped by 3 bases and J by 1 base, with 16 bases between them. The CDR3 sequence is CASSLRVRSQSYEQYF. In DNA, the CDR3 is TGTGCCAGCAGCTTGCGGGTCCGATCGCAATCCTACGAGCAGTACTTC. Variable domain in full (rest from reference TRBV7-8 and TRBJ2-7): GAGVSQSPRYKVAKRGQDVALRCDPISGHVSLFWYQQALGQGPEFLTYFQNEAQLDKSGLPSDRFFAERPEGSVSTLKIQRTQQEDSAVYLCASSLRVRSQSYEQYFGPGTRLTVT.

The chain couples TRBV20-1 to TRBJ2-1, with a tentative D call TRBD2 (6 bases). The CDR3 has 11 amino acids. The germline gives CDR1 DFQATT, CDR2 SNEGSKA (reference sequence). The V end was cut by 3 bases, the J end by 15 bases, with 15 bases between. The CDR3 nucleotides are TGCAGTGCTAGGATGCTAGCGAAACCGTTCTTC. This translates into CSARMLAKPFF.

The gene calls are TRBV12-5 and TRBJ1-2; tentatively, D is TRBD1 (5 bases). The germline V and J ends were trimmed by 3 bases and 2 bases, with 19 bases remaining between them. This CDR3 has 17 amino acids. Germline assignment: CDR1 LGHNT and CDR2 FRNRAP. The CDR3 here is CASGFNQGRPLNYGYTF. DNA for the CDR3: TGTGCTAGTGGTTTCAACCAGGGCAGACCCCTCAACTATGGCTACACCTTC.

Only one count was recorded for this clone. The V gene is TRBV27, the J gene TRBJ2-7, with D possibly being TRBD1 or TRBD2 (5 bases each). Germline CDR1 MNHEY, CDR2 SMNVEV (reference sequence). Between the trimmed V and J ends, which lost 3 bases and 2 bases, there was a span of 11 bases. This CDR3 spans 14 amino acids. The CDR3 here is CASSLGTDTYEQYF. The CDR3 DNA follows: TGTGCCAGCAGTTTGGGGACCGACACCTACGAGCAGTACTTC.

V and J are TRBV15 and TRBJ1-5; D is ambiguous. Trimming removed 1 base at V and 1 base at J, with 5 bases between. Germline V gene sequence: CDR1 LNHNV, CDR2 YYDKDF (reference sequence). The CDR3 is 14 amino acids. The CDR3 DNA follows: TGTGCCACCAGCAGAGGCTTGAGCAATCAGCCCCAGCATTTT. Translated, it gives CATSRGLSNQPQHF.

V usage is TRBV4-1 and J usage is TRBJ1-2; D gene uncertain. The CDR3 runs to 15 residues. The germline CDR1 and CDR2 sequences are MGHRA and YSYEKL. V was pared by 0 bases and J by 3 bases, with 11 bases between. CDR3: CASSQEGGGDYGYTF. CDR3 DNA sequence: TGCGCCAGCAGCCAAGAGGGCGGCGGGGACTATGGCTACACCTTC.

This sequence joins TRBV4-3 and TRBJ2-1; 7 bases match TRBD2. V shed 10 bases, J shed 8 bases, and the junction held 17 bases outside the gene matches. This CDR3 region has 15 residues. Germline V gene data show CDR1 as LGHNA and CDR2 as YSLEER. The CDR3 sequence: CATSPTSFPGDEQFF. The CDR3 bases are TGCGCCACCTCTCCGACTAGCTTTCCTGGCGATGAGCAGTTCTTC.

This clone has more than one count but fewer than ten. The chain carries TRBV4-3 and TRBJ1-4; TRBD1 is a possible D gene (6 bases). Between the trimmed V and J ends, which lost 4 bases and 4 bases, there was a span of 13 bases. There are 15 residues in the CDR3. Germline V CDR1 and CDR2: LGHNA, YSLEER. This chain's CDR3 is CASSRKTGVNEKLFF. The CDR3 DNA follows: TGCGCCAGCAGCCGAAAGACAGGAGTTAATGAAAAACTGTTTTTT.

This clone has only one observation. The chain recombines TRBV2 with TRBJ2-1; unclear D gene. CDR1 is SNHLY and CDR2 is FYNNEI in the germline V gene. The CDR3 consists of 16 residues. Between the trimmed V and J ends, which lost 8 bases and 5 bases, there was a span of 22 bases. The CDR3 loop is CASPPVPLSKDNEQFF. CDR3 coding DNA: TGTGCCAGCCCCCCAGTGCCCCTATCCAAAGACAATGAGCAGTTCTTC.

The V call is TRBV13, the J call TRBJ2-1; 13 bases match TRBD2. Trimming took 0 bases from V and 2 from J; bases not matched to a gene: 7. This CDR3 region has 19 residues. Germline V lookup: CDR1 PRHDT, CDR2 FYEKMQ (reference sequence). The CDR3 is CASSLGPLGLAGAYNEQFF. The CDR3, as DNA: TGTGCCAGCAGCTTAGGCCCCCTCGGACTAGCGGGAGCCTACAATGAGCAGTTCTTC.

CDR3 DNA: TGTGCCTGGAGTGTTCGGGGTACCTACGAGCAGTACTTC. Protein sequence: CAWSVRGTYEQYF. This rearrangement joins TRBV30 to TRBJ2-7; possible D gene TRBD2, 5 bases. Germline V gene sequence: CDR1 GTSNPN, CDR2 SVGIG (reference sequence). Trimming stripped 0 bases from V and 2 bases from J, with 8 bases between. CDR3 length: 13 residues.

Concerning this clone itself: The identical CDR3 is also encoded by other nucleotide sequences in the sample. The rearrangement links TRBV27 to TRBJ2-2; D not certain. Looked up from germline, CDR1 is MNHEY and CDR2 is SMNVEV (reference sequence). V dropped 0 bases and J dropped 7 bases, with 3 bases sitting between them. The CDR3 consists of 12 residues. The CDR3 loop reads CASSLSSGELFF. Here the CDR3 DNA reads TGTGCCAGCAGTTTATCGAGCGGGGAGCTGTTTTTT.

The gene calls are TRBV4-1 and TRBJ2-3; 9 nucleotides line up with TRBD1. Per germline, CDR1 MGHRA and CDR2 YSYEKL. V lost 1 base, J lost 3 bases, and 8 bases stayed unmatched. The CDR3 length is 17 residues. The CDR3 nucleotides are TGCGCCAGCAGCCAAGGAGCCGGGACAGGGAGAACAGATACGCAGTATTTT. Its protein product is CASSQGAGTGRTDTQYF.

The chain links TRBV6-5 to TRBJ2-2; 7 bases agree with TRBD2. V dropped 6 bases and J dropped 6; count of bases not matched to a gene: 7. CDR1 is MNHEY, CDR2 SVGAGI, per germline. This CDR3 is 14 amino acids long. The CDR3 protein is CASSPGLVAGELFF. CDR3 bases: TGTGCCAGCAGCCCCGGACTAGTCGCCGGGGAGCTGTTTTTT.

The CDR3: CASSVEVSSYNEQFF. The CDR3 coding sequence is TGTGCCAGCAGCGTAGAGGTGAGCTCCTACAATGAGCAGTTCTTC. This chain connects TRBV9 to TRBJ2-1; no clear D. CDR3 size: 15 residues. Deletions cut 0 bases from V and 0 bases from J, with 7 bases between. The germline gives CDR1 SGDLS, CDR2 YYNGEE. The whole variable domain, remainder taken from reference TRBV9 and TRBJ2-1, is DSGVTQTPKHLITATGQRVTLRCSPRSGDLSVYWYQQSLDQGLQFLIQYYNGEERAKGNILERFSAQQFPDLHSELNLSSLELGDSALYFCASSVEVSSYNEQFFGPGTRLTVL.

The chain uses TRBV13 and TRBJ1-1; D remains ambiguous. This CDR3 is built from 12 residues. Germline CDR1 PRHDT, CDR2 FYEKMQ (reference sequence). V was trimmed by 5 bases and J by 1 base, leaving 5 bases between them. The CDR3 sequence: CASSEGNTEAFF. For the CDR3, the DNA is TGTGCCAGCAGCGAAGGGAACACTGAAGCTTTCTTT.

Here the CDR3 reads CASSQDLLRGAGEQYF. The CDR3, as DNA: TGCGCCAGCAGCCAAGATCTGCTGCGGGGGGCGGGCGAGCAGTACTTC. This chain links TRBV4-3 with TRBJ2-7, with TRBD2 matching 8 bases. Germline assignment: CDR1 LGHNA and CDR2 YSLEER. The V segment lost 0 bases and the J segment 6 bases; nucleotides outside the gene matches: 10. The CDR3 spans 16 residues.

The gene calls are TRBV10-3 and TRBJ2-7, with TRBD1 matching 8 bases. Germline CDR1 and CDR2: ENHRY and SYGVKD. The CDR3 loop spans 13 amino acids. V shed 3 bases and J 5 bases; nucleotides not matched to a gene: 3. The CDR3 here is CAISDGQGDEQYF. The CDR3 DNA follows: TGTGCCATCAGTGACGGACAGGGCGACGAGCAGTACTTC.

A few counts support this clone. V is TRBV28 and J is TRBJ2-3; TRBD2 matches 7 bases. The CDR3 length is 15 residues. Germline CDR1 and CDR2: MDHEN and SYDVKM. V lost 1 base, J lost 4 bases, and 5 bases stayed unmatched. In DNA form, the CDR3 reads TGTGCCAGCAGTTTATACGGGAGGAGATCAGATACGCAGTATTTT. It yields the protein CASSLYGRRSDTQYF.

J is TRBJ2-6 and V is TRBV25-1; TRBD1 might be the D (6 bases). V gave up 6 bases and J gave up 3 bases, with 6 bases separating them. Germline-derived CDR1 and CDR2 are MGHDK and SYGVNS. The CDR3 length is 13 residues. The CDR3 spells CASRQGGANVLTF. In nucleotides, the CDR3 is TGTGCCAGCAGACAGGGTGGGGCCAACGTCCTGACTTTC.

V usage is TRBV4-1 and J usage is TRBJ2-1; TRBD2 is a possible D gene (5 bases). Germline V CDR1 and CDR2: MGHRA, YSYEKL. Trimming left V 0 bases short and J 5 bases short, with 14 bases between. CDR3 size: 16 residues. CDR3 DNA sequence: TGCGCCAGCAGCCAAGAAAGGGCCAGAGGGAACAATGAGCAGTTCTTC. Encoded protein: CASSQERARGNNEQFF.

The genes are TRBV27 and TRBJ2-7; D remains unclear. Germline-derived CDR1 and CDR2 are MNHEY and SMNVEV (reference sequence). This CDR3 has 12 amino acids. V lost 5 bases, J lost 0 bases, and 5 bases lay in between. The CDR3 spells CASSASSYEQYF. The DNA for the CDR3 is TGTGCCAGCAGTGCGAGCTCCTACGAGCAGTACTTC.

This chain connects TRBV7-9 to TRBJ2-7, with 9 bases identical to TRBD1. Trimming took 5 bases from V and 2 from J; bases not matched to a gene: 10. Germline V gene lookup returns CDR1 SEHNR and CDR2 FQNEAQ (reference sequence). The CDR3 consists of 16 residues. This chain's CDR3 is CASSTGGQGRTYEQYF. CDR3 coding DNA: TGTGCCAGCAGCACCGGGGGACAGGGTAGGACCTACGAGCAGTACTTC.

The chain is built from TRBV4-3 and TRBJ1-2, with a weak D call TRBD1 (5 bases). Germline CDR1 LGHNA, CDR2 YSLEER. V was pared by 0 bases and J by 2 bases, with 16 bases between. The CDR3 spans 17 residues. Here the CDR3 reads CASSQEPYPGTNYGYTF. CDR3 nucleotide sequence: TGCGCCAGCAGCCAAGAACCCTATCCAGGGACCAACTATGGCTACACCTTC.